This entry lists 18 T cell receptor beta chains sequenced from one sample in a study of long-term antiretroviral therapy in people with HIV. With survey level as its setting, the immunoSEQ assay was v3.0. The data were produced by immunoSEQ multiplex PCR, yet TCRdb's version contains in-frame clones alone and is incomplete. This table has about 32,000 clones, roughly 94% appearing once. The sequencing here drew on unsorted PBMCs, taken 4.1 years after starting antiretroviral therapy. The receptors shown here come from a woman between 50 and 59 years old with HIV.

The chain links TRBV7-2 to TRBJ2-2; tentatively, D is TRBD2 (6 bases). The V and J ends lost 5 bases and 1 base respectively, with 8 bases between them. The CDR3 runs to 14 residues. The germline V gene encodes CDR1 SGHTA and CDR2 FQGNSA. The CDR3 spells CASSKGLNTGELFF. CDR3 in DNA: TGTGCCAGCAGCAAGGGACTGAACACCGGGGAGCTGTTTTTT.

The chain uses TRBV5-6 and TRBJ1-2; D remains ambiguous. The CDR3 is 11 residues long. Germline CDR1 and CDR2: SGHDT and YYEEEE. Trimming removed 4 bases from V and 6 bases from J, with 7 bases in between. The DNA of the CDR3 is TGTGCCAGCAGCCGCGAGGATGGCTACACCTTC. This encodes CASSREDGYTF. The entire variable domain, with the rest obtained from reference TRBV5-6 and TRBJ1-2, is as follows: DAGVTQSPTHLIKTRGQQVTLRCSPKSGHDTVSWYQQALGQGPQFIFQYYEEEERQRGNFPDRFSGHQFPNYSSELNVNALLLGDSALYLCASSREDGYTFGSGTRLTVV.

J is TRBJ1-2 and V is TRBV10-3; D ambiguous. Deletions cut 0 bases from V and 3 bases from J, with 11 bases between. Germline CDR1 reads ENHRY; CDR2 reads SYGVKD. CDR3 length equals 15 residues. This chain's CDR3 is CAISESRDTDYGYTF. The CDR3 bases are TGTGCCATCAGTGAGTCGCGGGATACTGACTATGGCTACACCTTC.

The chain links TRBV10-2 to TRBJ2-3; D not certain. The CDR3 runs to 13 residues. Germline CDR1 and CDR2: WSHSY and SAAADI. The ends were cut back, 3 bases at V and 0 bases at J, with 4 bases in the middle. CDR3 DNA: TGCGCCAGCAGTGATCCTAGCACAGATACGCAGTATTTT. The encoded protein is CASSDPSTDTQYF.

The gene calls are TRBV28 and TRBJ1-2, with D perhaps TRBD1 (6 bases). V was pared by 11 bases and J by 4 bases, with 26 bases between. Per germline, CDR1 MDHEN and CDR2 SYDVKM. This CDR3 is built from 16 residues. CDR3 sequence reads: CAAWQGPIRGTYGYTF. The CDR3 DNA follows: TGTGCCGCGTGGCAGGGCCCGATTAGGGGGACCTATGGCTACACCTTC.

The CDR3 spells CASSQVTGNTIYF. CDR3 bases: TGCGCCAGCAGCCAGGTAACTGGAAACACCATATATTTT. The V gene is TRBV4-1, the J gene TRBJ1-3, with D uncertain. Germline V gene sequence: CDR1 MGHRA, CDR2 YSYEKL. The length of the CDR3 is 13 residues. Trimming took 3 bases from V and 2 from J, leaving 5 bases between them.

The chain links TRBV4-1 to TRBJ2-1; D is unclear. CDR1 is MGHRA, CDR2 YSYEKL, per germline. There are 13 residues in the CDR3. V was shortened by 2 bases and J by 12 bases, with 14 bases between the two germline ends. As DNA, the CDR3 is TGCGCCAGCAGCCAAATAGGACCCTCTTGGCAGTTCTTC. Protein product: CASSQIGPSWQFF.

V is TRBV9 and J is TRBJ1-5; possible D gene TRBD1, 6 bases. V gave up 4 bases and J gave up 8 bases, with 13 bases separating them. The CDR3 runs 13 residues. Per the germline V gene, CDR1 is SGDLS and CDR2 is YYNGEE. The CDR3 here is CASSRGPIEPQHF. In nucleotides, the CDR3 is TGTGCCAGCAGCCGGGGGCCGATAGAGCCCCAGCATTTT.

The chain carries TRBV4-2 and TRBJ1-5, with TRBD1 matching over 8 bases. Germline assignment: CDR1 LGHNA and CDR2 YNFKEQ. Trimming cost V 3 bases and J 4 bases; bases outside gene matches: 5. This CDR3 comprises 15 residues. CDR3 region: CASSHGTGDNQPQHF. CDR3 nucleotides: TGTGCCAGCAGCCATGGGACAGGTGATAATCAGCCCCAGCATTTT.

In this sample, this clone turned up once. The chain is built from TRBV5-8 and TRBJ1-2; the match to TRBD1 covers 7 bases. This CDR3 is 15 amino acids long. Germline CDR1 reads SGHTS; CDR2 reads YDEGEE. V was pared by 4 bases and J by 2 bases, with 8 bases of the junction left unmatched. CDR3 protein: CASSPRTGPNYGYTF. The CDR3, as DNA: TGTGCCAGCAGCCCGAGGACAGGCCCCAACTATGGCTACACCTTC.

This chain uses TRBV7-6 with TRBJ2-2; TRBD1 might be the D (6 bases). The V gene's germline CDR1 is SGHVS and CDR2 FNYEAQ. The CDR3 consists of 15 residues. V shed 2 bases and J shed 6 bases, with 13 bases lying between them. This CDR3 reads CASSLMAGAPGELFF. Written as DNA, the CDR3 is TGTGCCAGCAGCTTAATGGCAGGGGCCCCCGGGGAGCTGTTTTTT.

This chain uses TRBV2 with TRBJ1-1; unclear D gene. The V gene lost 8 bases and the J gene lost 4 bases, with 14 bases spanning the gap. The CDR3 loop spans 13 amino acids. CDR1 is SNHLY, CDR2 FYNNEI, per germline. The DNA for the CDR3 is TGTGCCAGCGTCGCGGGATTGGGCACTGAAGCTTTCTTT. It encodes CASVAGLGTEAFF.

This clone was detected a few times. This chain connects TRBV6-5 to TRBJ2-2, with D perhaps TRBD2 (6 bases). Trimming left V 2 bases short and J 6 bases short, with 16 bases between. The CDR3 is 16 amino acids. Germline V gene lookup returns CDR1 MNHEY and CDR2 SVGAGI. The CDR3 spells CASSYAGRNYPGELFF. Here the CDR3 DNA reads TGTGCCAGCAGTTACGCGGGGAGAAACTACCCCGGGGAGCTGTTTTTT.

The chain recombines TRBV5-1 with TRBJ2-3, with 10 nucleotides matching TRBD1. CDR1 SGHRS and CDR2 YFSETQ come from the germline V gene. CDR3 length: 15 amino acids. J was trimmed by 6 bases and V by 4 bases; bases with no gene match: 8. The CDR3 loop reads CASSGQGGLYDTQYF. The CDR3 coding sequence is TGCGCCAGCAGCGGACAGGGGGGACTCTATGATACGCAGTATTTT.

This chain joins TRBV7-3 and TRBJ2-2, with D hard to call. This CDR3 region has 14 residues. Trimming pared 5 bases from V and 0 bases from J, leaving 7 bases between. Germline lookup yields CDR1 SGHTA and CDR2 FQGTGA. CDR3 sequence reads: CASSKDPNTGELFF. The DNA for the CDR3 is TGTGCCAGCAGCAAGGACCCGAACACCGGGGAGCTGTTTTTT.

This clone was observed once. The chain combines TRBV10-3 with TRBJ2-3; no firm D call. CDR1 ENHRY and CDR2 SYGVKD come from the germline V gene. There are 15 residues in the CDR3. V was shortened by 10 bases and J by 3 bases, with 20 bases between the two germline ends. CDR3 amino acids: CATSIASAGTDTQYF. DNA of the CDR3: TGTGCCACCTCGATTGCGTCGGCTGGAACAGATACGCAGTATTTT.

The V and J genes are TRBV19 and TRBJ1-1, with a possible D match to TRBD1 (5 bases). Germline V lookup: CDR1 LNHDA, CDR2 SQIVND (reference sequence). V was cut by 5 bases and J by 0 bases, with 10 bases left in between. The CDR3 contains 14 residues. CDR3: CASSLQGVNTEAFF. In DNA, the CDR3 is TGTGCCAGTAGTCTCCAGGGTGTGAACACTGAAGCTTTCTTT. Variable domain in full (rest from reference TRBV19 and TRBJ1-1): DGGITQSPKYLFRKEGQNVTLSCEQNLNHDAMYWYRQDPGQGLRLIYYSQIVNDFQKGDIAEGYSVSREKKESFPLTVTSAQKNPTAFYLCASSLQGVNTEAFFGQGTRLTVV.

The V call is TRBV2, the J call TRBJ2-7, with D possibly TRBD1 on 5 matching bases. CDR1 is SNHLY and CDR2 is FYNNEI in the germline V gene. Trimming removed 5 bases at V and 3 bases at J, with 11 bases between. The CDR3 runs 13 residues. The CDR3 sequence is CASSWQGSYEQYF. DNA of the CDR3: TGTGCCAGCAGTTGGCAGGGTAGCTACGAGCAGTACTTC.